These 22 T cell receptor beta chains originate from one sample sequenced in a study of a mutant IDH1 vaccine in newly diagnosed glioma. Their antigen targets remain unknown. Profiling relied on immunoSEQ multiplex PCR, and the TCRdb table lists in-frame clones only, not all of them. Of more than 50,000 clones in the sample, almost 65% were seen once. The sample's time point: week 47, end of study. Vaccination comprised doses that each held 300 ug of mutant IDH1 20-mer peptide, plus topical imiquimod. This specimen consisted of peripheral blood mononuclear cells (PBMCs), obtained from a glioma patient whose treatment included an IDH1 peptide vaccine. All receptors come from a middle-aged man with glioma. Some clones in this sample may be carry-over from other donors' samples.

The CDR3 region has the DNA TGTGCCAGCAGCTTAGGAGAGGGATACGAGCAGTACTTC. It translates to CASSLGEGYEQYF. The gene calls are TRBV11-2 and TRBJ2-7, with a tentative D call TRBD2 (5 bases). Trimming stripped 1 base from V and 4 bases from J, with 8 bases between. Germline lookup yields CDR1 SGHAT and CDR2 FQNNGV. The CDR3 is 13 residues long. Based on the CDR3 plus reference TRBV11-2 and TRBJ2-7, the full variable domain is EAGVAQSPRYKIIEKRQSVAFWCNPISGHATLYWYQQILGQGPKLLIQFQNNGVVDDSQLPKDRFSAERLKGVDSTLKIQPAKLEDSAVYLCASSLGEGYEQYFGPGTRLTVT.

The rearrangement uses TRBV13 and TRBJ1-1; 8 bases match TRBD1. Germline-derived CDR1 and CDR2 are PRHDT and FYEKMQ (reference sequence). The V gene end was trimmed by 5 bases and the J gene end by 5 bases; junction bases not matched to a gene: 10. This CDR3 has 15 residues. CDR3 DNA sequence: TGTGCCAGCAGCCCTAACAGGGGGTTGGGTACTGAAGCTTTCTTT. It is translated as CASSPNRGLGTEAFF.

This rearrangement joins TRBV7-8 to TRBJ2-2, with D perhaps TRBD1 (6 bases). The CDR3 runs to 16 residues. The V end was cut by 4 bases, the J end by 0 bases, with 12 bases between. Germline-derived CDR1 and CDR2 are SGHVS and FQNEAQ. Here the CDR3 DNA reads TGTGCCAGCAGCTCCGCCGGGACATCGAACACCGGGGAGCTGTTTTTT. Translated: CASSSAGTSNTGELFF.

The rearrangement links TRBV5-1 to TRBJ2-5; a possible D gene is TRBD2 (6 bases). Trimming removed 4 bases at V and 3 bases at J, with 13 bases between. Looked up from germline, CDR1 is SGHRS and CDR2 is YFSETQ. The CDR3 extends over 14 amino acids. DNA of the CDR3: TGCGCCAGCAGCCTACGGTCGGGGGAAGAGACCCAGTACTTC. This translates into CASSLRSGEETQYF.

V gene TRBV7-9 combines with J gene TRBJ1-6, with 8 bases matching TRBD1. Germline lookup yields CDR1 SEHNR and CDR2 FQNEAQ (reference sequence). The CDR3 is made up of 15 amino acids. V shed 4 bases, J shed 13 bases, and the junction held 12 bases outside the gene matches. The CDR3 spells CASSSGQGFWEPLHF. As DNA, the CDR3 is TGTGCCAGCAGCTCAGGACAGGGCTTTTGGGAGCCCCTCCACTTT.

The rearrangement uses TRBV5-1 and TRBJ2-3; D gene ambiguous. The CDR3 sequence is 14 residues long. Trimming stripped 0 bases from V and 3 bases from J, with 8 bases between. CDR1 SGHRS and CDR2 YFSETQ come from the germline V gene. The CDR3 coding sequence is TGCGCCAGCAGCTTGGACGCGAGGACAGATACGCAGTATTTT. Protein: CASSLDARTDTQYF.

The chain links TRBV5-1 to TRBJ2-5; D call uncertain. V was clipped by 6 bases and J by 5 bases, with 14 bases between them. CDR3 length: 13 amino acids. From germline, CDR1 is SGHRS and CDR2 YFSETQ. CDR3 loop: CASTENSRETQYF. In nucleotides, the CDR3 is TGCGCCAGCACCGAAAATAGCCGGGAGACCCAGTACTTC.

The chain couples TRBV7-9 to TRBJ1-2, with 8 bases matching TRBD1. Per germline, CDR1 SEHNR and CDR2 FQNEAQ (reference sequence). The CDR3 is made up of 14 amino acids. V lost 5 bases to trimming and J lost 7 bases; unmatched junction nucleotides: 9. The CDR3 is CASSPGTGLLGYTF. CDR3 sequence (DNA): TGTGCCAGCAGCCCAGGGACAGGTCTTCTTGGCTACACCTTC.

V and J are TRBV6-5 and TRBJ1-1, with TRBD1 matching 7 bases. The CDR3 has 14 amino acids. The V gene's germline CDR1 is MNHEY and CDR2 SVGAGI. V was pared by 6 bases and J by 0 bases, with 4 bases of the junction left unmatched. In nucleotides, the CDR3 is TGTGCCAGCAGATTGGGACAGTTGAACACTGAAGCTTTCTTT. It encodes CASRLGQLNTEAFF.

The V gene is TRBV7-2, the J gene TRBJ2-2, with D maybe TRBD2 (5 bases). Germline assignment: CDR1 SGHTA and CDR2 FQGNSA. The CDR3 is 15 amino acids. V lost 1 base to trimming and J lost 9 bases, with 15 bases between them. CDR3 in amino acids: CASSLEGRGTWELFF. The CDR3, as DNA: TGTGCCAGCAGCTTAGAGGGTCGGGGAACCTGGGAGCTGTTTTTT.

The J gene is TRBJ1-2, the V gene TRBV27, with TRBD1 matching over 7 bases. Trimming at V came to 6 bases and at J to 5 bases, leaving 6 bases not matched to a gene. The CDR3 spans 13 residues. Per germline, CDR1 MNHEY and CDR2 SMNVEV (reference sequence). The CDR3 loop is CASRGDSPYGYTF. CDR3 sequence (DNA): TGTGCCAGCAGGGGGGACAGCCCTTATGGCTACACCTTC.

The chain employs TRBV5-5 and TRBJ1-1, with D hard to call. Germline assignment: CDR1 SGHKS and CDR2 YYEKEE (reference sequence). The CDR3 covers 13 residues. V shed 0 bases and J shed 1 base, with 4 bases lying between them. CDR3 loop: CASSLGGNTEAFF. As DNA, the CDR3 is TGTGCCAGCAGCTTGGGGGGGAACACTGAAGCTTTCTTT.

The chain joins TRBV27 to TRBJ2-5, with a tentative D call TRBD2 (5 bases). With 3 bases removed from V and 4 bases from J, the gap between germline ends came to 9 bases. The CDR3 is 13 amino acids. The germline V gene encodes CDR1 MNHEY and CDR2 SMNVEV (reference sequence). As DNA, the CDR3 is TGTGCCAGCAGTTTCTGGGCGGGAGAGACCCAGTACTTC. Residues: CASSFWAGETQYF.

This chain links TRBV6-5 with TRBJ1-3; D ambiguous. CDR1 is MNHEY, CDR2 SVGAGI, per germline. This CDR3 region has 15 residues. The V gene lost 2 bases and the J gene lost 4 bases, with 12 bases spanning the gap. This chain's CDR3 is CASSYSVTGGNTIYF. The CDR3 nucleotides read TGTGCCAGCAGTTACAGTGTAACCGGAGGAAACACCATATATTTT.

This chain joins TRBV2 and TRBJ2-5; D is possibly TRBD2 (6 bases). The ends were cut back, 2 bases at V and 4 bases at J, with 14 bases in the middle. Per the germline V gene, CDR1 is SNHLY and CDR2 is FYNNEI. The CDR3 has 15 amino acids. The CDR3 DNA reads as TGTGCCAGCAGTGAAAGGAGGGGCAGGGTAGAGACCCAGTACTTC. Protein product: CASSERRGRVETQYF. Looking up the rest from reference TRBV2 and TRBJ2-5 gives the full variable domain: EPEVTQTPSHQVTQMGQEVILRCVPISNHLYFYWYRQILGQKVEFLVSFYNNEISEKSEIFDDQFSVERPDGSNFTLKIRSTKLEDSAMYFCASSERRGRVETQYFGPGTRLLVL.

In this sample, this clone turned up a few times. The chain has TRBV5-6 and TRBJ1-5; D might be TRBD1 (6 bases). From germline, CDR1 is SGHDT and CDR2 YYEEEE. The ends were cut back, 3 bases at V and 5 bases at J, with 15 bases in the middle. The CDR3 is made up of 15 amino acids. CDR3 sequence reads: CASSSSGQVYQPQHF. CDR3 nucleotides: TGTGCCAGCAGCTCGTCGGGACAAGTCTATCAGCCCCAGCATTTT. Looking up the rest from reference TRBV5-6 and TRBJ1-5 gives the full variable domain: DAGVTQSPTHLIKTRGQQVTLRCSPKSGHDTVSWYQQALGQGPQFIFQYYEEEERQRGNFPDRFSGHQFPNYSSELNVNALLLGDSALYLCASSSSGQVYQPQHFGDGTRLSIL.

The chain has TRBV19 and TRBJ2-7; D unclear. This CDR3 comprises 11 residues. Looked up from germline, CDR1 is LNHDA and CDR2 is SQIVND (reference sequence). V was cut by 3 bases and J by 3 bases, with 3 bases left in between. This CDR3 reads CASSMGYEQYF. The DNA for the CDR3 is TGTGCCAGTAGTATGGGCTACGAGCAGTACTTC. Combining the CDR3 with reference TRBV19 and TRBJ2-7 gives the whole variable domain DGGITQSPKYLFRKEGQNVTLSCEQNLNHDAMYWYRQDPGQGLRLIYYSQIVNDFQKGDIAEGYSVSREKKESFPLTVTSAQKNPTAFYLCASSMGYEQYFGPGTRLTVT.

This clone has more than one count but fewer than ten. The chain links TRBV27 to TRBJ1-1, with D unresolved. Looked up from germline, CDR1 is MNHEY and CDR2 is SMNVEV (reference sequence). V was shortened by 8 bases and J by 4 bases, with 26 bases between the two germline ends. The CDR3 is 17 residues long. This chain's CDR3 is CASGRSNVGWSITEAFF. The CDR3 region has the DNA TGTGCCAGCGGTCGAAGTAATGTCGGATGGTCGATCACTGAAGCTTTCTTT.

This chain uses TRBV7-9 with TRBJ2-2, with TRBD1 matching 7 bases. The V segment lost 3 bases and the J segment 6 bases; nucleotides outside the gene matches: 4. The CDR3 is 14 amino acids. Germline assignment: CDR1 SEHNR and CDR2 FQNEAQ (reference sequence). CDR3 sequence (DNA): TGTGCCAGCAGCTTTGAGGGGGCCTCCGGGGAGCTGTTTTTT. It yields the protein CASSFEGASGELFF.

The CDR3 reads CASSPGQGPNGANVLTF. The CDR3 DNA is TGCGCCAGCAGCCCAGGACAGGGTCCAAATGGGGCCAACGTCCTGACTTTC. The chain uses TRBV5-1 and TRBJ2-6, with 8 positions matching TRBD1. CDR3 length: 17 amino acids. CDR1 is SGHRS, CDR2 YFSETQ, per germline. Germline trimming cut 4 bases from V and 3 bases from J; bases unmatched to any gene: 9.

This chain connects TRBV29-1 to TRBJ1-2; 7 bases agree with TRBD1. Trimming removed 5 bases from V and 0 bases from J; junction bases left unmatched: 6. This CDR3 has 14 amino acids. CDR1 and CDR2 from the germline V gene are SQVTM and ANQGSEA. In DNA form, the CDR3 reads TGCAGCGTTATTCCGACAGGGACTAACTATGGCTACACCTTC. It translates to CSVIPTGTNYGYTF.

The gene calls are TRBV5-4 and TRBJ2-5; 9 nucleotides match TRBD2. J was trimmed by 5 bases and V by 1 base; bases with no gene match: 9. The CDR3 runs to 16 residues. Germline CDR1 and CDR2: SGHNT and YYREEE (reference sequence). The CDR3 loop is CASSLMGGGARETQYF. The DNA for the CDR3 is TGTGCCAGCAGCTTGATGGGCGGGGGGGCCCGGGAGACCCAGTACTTC. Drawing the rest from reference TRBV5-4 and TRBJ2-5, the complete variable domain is ETGVTQSPTHLIKTRGQQVTLRCSSQSGHNTVSWYQQALGQGPQFIFQYYREEENGRGNFPPRFSGLQFPNYSSELNVNALELDDSALYLCASSLMGGGARETQYFGPGTRLLVL.